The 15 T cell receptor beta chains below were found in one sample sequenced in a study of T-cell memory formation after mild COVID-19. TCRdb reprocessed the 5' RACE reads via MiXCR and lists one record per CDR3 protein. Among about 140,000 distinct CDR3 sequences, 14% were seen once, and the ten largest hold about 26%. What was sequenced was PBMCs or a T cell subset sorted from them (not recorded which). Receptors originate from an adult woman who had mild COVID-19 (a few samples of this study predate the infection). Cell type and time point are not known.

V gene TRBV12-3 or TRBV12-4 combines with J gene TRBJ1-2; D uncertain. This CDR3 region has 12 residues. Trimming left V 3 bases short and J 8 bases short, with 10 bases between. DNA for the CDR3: TGTGCCAGCAGTTTGGGTGGCGTCGGCTACACCTTC. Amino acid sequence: CASSLGGVGYTF.

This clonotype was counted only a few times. The CDR3 protein is CASSPGVGYDEQYF. CDR3 sequence (DNA): TGTGCCAGCAGCCCGGGGGTGGGGTATGACGAGCAGTACTTC. The V and J genes are TRBV11-3 and TRBJ2-7; possible D gene TRBD2, 6 bases. Germline CDR1 SGHNT, CDR2 YENEEA. CDR3 length: 14 amino acids. V was shortened by 5 bases and J by 5 bases, with 16 bases between the two germline ends.

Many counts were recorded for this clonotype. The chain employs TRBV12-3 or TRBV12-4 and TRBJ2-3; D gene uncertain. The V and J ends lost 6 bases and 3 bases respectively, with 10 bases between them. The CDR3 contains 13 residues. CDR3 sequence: CASSSARTDTQYF. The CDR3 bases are TGTGCCAGCAGCTCGGCTCGGACAGATACGCAGTATTTT.

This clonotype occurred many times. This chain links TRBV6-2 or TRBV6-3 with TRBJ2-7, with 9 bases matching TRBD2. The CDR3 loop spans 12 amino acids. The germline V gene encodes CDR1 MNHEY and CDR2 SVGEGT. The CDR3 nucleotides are TGTGCTAGCGGGAGAAGCTCCTACGAGCAGTACTTC. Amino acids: CASGRSSYEQYF.

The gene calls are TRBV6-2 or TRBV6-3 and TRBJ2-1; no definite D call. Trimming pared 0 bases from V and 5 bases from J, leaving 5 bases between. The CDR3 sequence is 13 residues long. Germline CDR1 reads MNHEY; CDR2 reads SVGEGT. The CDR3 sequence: CASSYSRNNEQFF. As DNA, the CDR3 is TGTGCCAGCAGTTACTCGCGGAACAATGAGCAGTTCTTC.

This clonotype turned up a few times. CDR3 residues: CSARDGTEPNNEQFF. DNA for the CDR3: TGCAGTGCTAGAGACGGGACCGAGCCCAACAATGAGCAGTTCTTC. The chain links TRBV20-1 to TRBJ2-1; possibly TRBD1 or TRBD2 for D (5 bases each). This CDR3 spans 15 amino acids. CDR1 DFQATT and CDR2 SNEGSKA come from the germline V gene (reference sequence). V shed 0 bases and J shed 5 bases, with 14 bases lying between them.

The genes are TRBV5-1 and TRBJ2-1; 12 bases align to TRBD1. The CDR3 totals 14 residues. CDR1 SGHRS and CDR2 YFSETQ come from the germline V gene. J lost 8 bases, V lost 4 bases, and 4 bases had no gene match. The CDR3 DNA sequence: TGCGCCAGCAGCGCGGGACAGGGGGCCGATGAGCAGTTCTTC. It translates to CASSAGQGADEQFF.

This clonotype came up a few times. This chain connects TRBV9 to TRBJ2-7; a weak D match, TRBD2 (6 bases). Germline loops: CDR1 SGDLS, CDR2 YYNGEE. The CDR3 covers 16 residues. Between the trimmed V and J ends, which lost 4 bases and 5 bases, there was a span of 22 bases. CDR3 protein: CASSKFSGWTTDEQYF. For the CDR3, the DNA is TGTGCCAGCAGCAAATTTAGCGGCTGGACTACTGACGAGCAGTACTTC.

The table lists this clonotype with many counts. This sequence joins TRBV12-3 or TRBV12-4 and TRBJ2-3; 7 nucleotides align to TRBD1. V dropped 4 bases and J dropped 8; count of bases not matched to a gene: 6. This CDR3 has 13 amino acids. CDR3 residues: CASSSDRALTQYF. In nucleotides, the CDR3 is TGTGCCAGCAGTTCTGACAGGGCCCTTACGCAGTATTTT.

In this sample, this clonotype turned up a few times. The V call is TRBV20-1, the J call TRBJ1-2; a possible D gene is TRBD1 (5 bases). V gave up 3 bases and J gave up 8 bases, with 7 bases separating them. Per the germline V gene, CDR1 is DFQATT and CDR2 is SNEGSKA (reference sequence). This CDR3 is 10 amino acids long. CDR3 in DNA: TGCAGTGCTAGTTGGGGGGGCTACACCTTC. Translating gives CSASWGGYTF.

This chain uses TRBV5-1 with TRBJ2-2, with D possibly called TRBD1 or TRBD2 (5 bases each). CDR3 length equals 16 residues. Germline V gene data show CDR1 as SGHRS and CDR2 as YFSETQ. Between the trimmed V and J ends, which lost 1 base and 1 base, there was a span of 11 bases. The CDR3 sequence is CASSLWGSGNTGELFF. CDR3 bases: TGCGCCAGCAGCTTGTGGGGGAGTGGGAACACCGGGGAGCTGTTTTTT.

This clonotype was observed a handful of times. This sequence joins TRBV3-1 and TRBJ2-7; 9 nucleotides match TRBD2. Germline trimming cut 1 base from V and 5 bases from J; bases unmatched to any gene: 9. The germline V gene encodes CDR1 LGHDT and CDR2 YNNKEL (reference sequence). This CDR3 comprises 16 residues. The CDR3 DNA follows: TGTGCCAGCAGCCAAGGGGTGAGGACTAGCGCTAACGAGCAGTACTTC. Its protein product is CASSQGVRTSANEQYF.

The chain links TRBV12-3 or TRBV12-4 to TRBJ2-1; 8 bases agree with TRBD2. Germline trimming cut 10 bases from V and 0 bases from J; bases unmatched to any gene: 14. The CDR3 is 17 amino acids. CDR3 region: CATRTSTPSSSYNEQFF. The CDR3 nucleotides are TGTGCCACCCGGACTAGCACACCGTCGAGCTCCTACAATGAGCAGTTCTTC.

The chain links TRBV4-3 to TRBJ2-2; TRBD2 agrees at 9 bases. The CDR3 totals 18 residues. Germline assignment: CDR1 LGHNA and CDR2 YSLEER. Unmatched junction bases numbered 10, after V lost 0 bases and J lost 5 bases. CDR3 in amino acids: CASSQDLPSGMTTGELFF. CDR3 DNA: TGCGCCAGCAGCCAAGATCTGCCTAGCGGGATGACGACCGGGGAGCTGTTTTTT.

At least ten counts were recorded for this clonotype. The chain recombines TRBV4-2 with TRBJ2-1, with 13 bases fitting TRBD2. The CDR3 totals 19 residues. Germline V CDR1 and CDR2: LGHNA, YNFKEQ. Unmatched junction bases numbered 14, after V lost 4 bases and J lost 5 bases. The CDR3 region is CASSPDMYIGLAGDNEQFF. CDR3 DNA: TGTGCCAGCAGCCCAGACATGTATATCGGACTAGCGGGGGACAATGAGCAGTTCTTC.